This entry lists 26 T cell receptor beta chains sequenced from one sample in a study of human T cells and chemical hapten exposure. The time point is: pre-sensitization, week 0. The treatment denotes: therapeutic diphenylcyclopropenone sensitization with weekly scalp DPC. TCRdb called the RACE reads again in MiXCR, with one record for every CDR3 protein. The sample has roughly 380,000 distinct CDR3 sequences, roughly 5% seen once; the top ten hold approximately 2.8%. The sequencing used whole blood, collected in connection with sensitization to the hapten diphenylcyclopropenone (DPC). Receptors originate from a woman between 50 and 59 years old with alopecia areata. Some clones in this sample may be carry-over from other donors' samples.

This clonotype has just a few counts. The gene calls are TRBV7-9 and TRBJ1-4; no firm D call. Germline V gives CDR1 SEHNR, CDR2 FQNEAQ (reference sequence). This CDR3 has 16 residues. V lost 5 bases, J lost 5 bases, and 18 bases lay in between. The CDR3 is CASSPRLGWENEKLFF. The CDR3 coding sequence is TGTGCCAGCAGCCCCCGGTTGGGGTGGGAGAATGAAAAACTGTTTTTT.

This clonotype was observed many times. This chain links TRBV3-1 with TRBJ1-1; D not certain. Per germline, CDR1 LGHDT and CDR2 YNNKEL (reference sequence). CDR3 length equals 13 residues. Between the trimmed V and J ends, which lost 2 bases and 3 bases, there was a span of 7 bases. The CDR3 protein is CASSQRADTEAFF. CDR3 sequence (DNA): TGTGCCAGCAGCCAAAGGGCGGACACTGAAGCTTTCTTT.

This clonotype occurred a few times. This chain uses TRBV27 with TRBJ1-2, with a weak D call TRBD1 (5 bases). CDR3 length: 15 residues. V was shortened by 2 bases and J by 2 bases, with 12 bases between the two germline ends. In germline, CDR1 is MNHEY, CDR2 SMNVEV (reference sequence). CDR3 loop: CASSLTGTLNYGYTF. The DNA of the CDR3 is TGTGCCAGCAGTTTAACCGGGACTCTCAACTATGGCTACACCTTC.

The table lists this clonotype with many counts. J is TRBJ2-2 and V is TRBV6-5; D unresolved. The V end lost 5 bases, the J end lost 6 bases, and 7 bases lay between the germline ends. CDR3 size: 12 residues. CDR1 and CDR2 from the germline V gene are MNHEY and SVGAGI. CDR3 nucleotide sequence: TGTGCCAGCAGTCCTGCGGCCGGGGAGCTGTTTTTT. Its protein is CASSPAAGELFF.

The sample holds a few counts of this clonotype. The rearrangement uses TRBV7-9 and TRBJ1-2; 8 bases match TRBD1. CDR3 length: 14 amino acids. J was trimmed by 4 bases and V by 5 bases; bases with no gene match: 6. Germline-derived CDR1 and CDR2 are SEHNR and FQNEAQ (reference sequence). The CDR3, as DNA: TGTGCCAGCAGCGGAGAGGGACAGGCCTATGGCTACACCTTC. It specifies CASSGEGQAYGYTF.

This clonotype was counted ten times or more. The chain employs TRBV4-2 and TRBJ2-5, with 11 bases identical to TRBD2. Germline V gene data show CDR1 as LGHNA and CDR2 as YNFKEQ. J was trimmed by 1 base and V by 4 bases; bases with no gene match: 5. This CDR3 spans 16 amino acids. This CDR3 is CASSPGTSGSQETQYF. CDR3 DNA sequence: TGTGCCAGCAGCCCGGGGACTAGCGGTTCCCAAGAGACCCAGTACTTC.

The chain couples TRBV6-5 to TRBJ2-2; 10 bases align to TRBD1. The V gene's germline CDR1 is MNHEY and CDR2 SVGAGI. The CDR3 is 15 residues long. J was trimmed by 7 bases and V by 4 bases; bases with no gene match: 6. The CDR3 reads CASSSGTGVSGELFF. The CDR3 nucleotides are TGTGCCAGCAGTTCCGGGACAGGGGTCAGCGGGGAGCTGTTTTTT.

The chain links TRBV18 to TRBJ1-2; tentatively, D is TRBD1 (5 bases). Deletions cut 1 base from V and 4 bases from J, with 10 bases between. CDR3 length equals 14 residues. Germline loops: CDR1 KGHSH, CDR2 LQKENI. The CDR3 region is CASSPRGGTYGYTF. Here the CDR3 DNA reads TGTGCCAGCTCACCACGAGGAGGGACCTATGGCTACACCTTC. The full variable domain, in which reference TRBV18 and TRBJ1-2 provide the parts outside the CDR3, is NAGVMQNPRHLVRRRGQEARLRCSPMKGHSHVYWYRQLPEEGLKFMVYLQKENIIDESGMPKERFSAEFPKEGPSILRIQQVVRGDSAAYFCASSPRGGTYGYTFGSGTRLTVV.

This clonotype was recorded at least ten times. CDR3: CASSFPVGGLHTDTQYF. In nucleotides, the CDR3 is TGTGCCAGCAGCTTCCCCGTGGGGGGGCTTCACACAGATACGCAGTATTTT. V is TRBV11-2 and J is TRBJ2-3; TRBD2 is a possible D gene (7 bases). Germline V lookup: CDR1 SGHAT, CDR2 FQNNGV. Trimming shortened V by 3 bases and J by 2 bases, and 18 bases separated the two germline ends. The length of the CDR3 is 17 residues.

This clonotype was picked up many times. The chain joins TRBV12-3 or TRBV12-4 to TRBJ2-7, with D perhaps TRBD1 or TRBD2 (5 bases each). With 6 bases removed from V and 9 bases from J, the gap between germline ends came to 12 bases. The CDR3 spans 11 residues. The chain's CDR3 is CASRETGGQYF. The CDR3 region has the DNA TGTGCCAGCAGGGAGACTGGGGGGCAGTACTTC.

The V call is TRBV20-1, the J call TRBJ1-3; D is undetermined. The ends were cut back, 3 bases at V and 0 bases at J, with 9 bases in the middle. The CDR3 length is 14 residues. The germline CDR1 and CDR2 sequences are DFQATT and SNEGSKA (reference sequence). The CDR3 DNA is TGCAGTGCTAGCGGCACAACCTCTGGAAACACCATATATTTT. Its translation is CSASGTTSGNTIYF.

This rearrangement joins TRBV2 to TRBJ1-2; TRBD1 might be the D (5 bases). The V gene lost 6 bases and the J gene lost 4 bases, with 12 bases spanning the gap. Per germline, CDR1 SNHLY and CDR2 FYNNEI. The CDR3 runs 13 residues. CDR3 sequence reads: CASRAGLAYGYTF. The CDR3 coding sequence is TGTGCCAGCAGGGCAGGGTTGGCCTATGGCTACACCTTC.

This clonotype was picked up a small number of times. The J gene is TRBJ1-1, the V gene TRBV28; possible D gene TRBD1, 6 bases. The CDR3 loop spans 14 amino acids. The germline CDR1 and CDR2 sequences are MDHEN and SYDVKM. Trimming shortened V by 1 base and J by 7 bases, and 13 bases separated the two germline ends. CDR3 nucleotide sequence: TGTGCCAGCAGTTTATCCGGGGGGCAGGTTGAAGCTTTCTTT. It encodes CASSLSGGQVEAFF.

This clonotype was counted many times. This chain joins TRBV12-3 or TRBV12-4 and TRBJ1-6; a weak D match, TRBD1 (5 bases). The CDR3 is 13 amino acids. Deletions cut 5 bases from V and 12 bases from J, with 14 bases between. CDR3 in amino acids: CASSALGGKPLHF. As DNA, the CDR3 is TGTGCCAGCAGTGCTCTTGGGGGTAAACCCCTCCACTTT.

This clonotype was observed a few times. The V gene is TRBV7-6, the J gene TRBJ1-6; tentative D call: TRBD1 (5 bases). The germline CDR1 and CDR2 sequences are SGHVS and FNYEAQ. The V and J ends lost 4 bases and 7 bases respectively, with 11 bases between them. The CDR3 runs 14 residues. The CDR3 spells CASSSGGGNSPLHF. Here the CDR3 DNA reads TGTGCCAGCAGCTCCGGGGGAGGGAATTCACCCCTCCACTTT.

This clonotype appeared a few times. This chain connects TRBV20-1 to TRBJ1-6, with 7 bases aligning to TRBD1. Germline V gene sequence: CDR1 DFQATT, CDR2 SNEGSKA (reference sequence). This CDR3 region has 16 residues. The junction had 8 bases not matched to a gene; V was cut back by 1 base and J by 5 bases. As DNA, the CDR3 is TGCAGTGCTAGAGTCTTTTCCGGGACAGATAATTCACCCCTCCACTTT. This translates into CSARVFSGTDNSPLHF.

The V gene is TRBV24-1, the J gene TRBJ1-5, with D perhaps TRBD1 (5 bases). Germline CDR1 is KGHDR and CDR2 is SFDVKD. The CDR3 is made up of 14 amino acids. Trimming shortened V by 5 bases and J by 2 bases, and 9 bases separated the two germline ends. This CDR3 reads CATSGGARNQPQHF. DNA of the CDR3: TGTGCCACCAGTGGCGGGGCCCGCAATCAGCCCCAGCATTTT.

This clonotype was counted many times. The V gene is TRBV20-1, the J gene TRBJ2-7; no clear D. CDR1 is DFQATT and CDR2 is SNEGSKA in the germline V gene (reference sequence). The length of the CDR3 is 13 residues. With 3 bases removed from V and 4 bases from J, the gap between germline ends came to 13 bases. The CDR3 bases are TGCAGTGCTAGGGGCGACCCCGGGTACGAGCAGTACTTC. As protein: CSARGDPGYEQYF.

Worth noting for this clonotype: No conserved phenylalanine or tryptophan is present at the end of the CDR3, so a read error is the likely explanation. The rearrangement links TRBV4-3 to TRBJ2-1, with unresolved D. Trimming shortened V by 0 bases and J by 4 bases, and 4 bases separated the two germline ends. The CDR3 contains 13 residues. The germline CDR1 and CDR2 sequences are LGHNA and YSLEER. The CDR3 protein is CASSQEYYNEQFI. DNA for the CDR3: TGCGCCAGCAGCCAAGAGTATTACAATGAGCAGTTCATC.

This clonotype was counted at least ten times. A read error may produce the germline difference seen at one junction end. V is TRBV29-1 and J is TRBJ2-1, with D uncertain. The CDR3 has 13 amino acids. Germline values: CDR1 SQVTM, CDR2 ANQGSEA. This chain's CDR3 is CSFEQPSYNEQFF. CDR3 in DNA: TGCAGCTTTGAACAGCCTTCCTACAATGAGCAGTTCTTC.

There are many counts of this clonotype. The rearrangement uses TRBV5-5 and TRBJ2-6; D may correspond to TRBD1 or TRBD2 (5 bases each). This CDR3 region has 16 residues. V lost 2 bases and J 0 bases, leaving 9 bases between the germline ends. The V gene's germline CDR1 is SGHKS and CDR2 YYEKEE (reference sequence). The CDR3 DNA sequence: TGTGCCAGCAGCTTTGCAGGGAGCTCTGGGGCCAACGTCCTGACTTTC. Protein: CASSFAGSSGANVLTF.

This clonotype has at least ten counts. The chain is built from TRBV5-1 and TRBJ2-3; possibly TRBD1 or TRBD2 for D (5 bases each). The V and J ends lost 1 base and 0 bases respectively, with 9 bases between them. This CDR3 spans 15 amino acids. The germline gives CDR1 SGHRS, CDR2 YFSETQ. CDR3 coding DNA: TGCGCCAGCAGCTTGTGGGACGAGAGCACAGATACGCAGTATTTT. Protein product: CASSLWDESTDTQYF.

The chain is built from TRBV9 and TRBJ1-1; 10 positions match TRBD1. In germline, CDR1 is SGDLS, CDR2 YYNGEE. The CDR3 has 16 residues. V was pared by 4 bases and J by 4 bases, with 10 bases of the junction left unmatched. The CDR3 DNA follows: TGTGCCAGCAGCCCGTATCGGACAGGGGGTAGCACTGAAGCTTTCTTT. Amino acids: CASSPYRTGGSTEAFF.

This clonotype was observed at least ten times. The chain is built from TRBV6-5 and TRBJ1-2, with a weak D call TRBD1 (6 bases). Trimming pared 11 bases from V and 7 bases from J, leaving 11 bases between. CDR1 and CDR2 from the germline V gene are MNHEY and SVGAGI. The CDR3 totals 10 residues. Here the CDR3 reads CAAWGPGYTF. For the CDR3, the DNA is TGTGCCGCCTGGGGGCCTGGCTACACCTTC.

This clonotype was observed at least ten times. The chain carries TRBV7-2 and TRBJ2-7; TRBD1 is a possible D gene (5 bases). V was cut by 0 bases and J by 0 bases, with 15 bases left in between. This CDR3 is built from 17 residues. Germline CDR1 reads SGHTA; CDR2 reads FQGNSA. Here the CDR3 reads CASSLAGADTYSYEQYF. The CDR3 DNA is TGTGCCAGCAGCTTAGCGGGCGCGGACACCTACTCCTACGAGCAGTACTTC. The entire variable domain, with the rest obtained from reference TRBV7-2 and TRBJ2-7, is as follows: GAGVSQSPSNKVTEKGKDVELRCDPISGHTALYWYRQSLGQGLEFLIYFQGNSAPDKSGLPSDRFSAERTGGSVSTLTIQRTQQEDSAVYLCASSLAGADTYSYEQYFGPGTRLTVT.

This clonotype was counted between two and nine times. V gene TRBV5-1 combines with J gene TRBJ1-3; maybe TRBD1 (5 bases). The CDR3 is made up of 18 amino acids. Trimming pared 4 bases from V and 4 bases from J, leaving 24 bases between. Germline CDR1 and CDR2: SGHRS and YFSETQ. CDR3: CASSLDLQGSSSGNTIYF. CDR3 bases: TGCGCCAGCAGCCTAGACCTGCAGGGCTCATCGAGCGGAAACACCATATATTTT.